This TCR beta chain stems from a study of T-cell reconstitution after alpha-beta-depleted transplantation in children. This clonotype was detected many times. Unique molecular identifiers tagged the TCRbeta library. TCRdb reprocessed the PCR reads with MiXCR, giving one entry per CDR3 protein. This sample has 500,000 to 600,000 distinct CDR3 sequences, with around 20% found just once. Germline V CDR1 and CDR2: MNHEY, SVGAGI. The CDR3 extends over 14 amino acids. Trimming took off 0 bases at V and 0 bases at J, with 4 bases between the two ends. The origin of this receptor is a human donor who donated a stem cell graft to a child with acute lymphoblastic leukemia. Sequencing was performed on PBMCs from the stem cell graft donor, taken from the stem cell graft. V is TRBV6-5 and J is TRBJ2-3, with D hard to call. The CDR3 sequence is CASSYSISTDTQYF. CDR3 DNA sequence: TGTGCCAGCAGTTACTCGATTAGCACAGATACGCAGTATTTT.